This TCR beta chain was documented in a study of T cells in Graves' hyperthyroidism and ophthalmopathy. The sample holds many counts of this clonotype. No antigen is known for it. RNA transcripts yielded amplified TCR beta CDR3 regions. The primer set for the first-round RT-PCR of the TCR CDR3 was HTBI. In TCRdb, the multiplex PCR reads were re-called with MiXCR into one record per CDR3 protein. Altogether 470,000 or so distinct CDR3 sequences are present, roughly 20% being singletons, with the ten largest covering more than 20%. Hyperthyroidism was newly diagnosed in patients aged 18 to 65 (duration under 2 months). Diagnostic assessment was based on clinical symptoms, serum thyroxine and TRAb, thyroid ultrasound and orbital computed tomography. Cells are PBMCs isolated from around 10 ml of fresh blood. The V gene's germline CDR1 is SQVTM and CDR2 ANQGSEA. This CDR3 region has 12 residues. Trimming left V 4 bases short and J 10 bases short, with 16 bases between.

Broader study findings: The model anticipated ophthalmopathy a median about 7.1 months pre-onset.

Material: blood. This rearrangement joins TRBV29-1 to TRBJ1-2, with a weak D call TRBD1 (6 bases). This TCR was recovered from a man aged 18 to 30 with Graves' hyperthyroidism. CDR3 DNA: TGCAGCGTTGGAGGGTCGGACAGAGCCTACACCTTC. It translates to CSVGGSDRAYTF.